This T cell receptor beta chain was obtained from a study of CD8+CD57+ T cells in acquired aplastic anemia. It was genomic DNA that served as the template for profiling TCR beta VDJ and CDR3. Using its own MiXCR run on the reads, TCRdb lists one record per CDR3 protein. Of more than 150,000 distinct CDR3 sequences in the sample, 40% to 50% are singletons; the top ten hold 9.7%. Looked up from germline, CDR1 is SGHTA and CDR2 is FQGTGA. V lost 4 bases and J lost 9, with 16 bases in between. The CDR3 runs to 13 residues. The study, taken as a whole, reports: Between patients and controls, about 31 CD8+ CDR3 sequences were found in common. Significance was not reached for CD8+ Simpson's diversity between patients and controls.

Individuals selected for sequencing had exhibited CD8+CD57+ cell expansion on flow cytometry. Blood samples were obtained from patients who had received no prior therapy. A remark on this clonotype: The antigen is not known.

The clonotype originates from a human donor with aplastic anemia. Sequencing used sorted CD4+, CD8+, or CD8+CD57+ T cells (not recorded which) from PBMCs. The chain recombines TRBV7-3 with TRBJ2-7; D is undetermined. The chain's CDR3 is CASSSTVSGRQYF. The CDR3 nucleotides read TGTGCCAGCAGCTCAACCGTTTCGGGTCGGCAGTACTTC. Full variable domain (outside the CDR3, taken from reference TRBV7-3 and TRBJ2-7): GAGVSQTPSNKVTEKGKYVELRCDPISGHTALYWYRQSLGQGPEFLIYFQGTGAADDSGLPNDRFFAVRPEGSVSTLKIQRTERGDSAVYLCASSSTVSGRQYFGPGTRLTVT.